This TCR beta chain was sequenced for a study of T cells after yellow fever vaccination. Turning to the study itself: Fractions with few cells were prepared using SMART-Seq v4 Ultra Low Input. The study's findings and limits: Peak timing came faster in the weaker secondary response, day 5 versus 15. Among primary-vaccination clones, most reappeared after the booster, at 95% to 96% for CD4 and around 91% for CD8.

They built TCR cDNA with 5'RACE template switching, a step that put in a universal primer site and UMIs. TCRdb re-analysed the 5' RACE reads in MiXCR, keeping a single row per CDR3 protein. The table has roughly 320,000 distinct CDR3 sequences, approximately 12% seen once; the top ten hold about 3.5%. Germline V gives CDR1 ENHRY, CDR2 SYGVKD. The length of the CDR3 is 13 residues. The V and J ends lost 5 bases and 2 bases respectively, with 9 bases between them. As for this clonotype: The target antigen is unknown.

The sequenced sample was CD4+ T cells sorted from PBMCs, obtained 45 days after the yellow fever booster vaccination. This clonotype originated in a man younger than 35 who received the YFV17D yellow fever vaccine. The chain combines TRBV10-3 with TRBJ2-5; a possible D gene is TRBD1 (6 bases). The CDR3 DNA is TGTGCCATCAGTCTGAGGGGGCAAGAGACCCAGTACTTC. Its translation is CAISLRGQETQYF.